This T cell receptor (beta chain) was sequenced for a study of shared clonotypes between healthy human individuals. Study-level findings and limits: Some clonotypes were shared by all four sorted-subset donors, while others were not shared. The non-shared ones had lower generation probabilities than the shared ones.

To note about this clone: Its antigen is currently unknown.

Assay execution proceeded at the deep level. Clones were sequenced by immunoSEQ multiplex PCR, and TCRdb holds only the in-frame ones, with some missing. The sample records roughly 1 million clones, roughly 80% being singletons. The length of the CDR3 is 16 residues. V lost 6 bases, J lost 5 bases, and 7 bases stayed unmatched. Germline lookup yields CDR1 SGHAT and CDR2 FQNNGV. The sequencing input was memory CD4+ T cells sorted from blood. Subset reported: CD45RA-negative fraction. V usage is TRBV11-2 and J usage is TRBJ2-3; 14 bases match TRBD2. The receptor was isolated from a man aged 18 to 35 in good health. The CDR3 reads CASSWTSGGTGDTQYF. CDR3 DNA sequence: TGTGCCAGCAGTTGGACTAGCGGGGGGACTGGAGATACGCAGTATTTT.